What follows are 2 T cell receptor beta chains derived from one specimen sequenced in a study of control samples from healthy donors and cancer patients. The table came from immunoSEQ multiplex PCR; TCRdb's copy has only in-frame clones and leaves some out. The data contain 120,000 or so clones, over 80% of them singletons. Sequences were obtained from PBMCs. These receptors were obtained from an elderly man with head and neck cancer.

The chain employs TRBV6-1 and TRBJ2-3; 7 nucleotides match TRBD2. Germline-derived CDR1 and CDR2 are MNHNS and SASEGT. J was trimmed by 5 bases and V by 0 bases; bases with no gene match: 5. The CDR3 is 15 amino acids. The CDR3 nucleotides read TGTGCCAGCAGTGAAGCTTGGTTAGCGGGAGATACGCAGTATTTT. It translates to CASSEAWLAGDTQYF.

This rearrangement joins TRBV7-9 to TRBJ2-5, with TRBD2 matching over 14 bases. The CDR3 is 16 amino acids. V dropped 6 bases and J dropped 1; count of bases not matched to a gene: 4. CDR1 and CDR2 (germline): SEHNR, FQNEAQ (reference sequence). The CDR3 bases are TGTGCCAGCAGGGGACTAGCGGGGGACCTCCAAGAGACCCAGTACTTC. Translated: CASRGLAGDLQETQYF.